This is a list of T cell receptor beta chains from one sample in a study of technical replicates of blood from several donors. TCRdb's table, derived via immunoSEQ multiplex PCR, lists solely in-frame clones and lacks some. The sample lists 65,000 to 95,000 clones; about 97% were seen once. The sequenced material came from T cells isolated from PBMCs. The receptors shown here come from a human donor in good health. The conserved cysteine and the conserved F or W are not part of the CDR3 here. Expanded clones get a size class; other rows say once, few or many, or leave the size out.

V: TRBV2; J: TRBJ2-7; size: NA; CDR3: ASSDYGLNEQY
V: TRBV19; J: TRBJ2-7; size: NA; CDR3: ASQQGYLGEQY
V: TRBV7-9; J: TRBJ1-2; size: NA; CDR3: ASSLDLAANYGYT
V: TRBV6-5; J: TRBJ1-5; size: once; CDR3: ASSDGDRSYQPQH
V: TRBV9; J: TRBJ2-2; size: NA; CDR3: ASSVDLAGGRTGELF
V: TRBV19; J: TRBJ1-5; size: NA; CDR3: ASSLSGNQPQH
V: TRBV6-5; J: TRBJ2-7; size: NA; CDR3: ASSLSDTSYEQY
V: TRBV11-3; J: TRBJ2-5; size: NA; CDR3: ASSREVETQY
V: TRBV19; J: TRBJ1-1; size: few; CDR3: ASSGLMGTEAF
V: TRBV27; J: TRBJ2-7; size: NA; CDR3: ASSLSGQEYEQY
V: TRBV2; J: TRBJ1-4; size: NA; CDR3: ASSGGTGGGEKLF
V: TRBV18; J: TRBJ2-3; size: NA; CDR3: ASSPPAGATDTQY
V: TRBV4-3; J: TRBJ2-1; size: NA; CDR3: ASSQYSSGRAYEQF
V: TRBV5-5; J: TRBJ1-3; size: NA; CDR3: ASSLRTVAYIGNTIY
V: TRBV7-9; J: TRBJ1-2; size: once; CDR3: ASSLGTVYGYT
V: TRBV7-9; J: TRBJ2-5; size: NA; CDR3: ASSLVATQETQY
V: TRBV27; J: TRBJ1-2; size: NA; CDR3: ASSFGAGNYGYT
V: TRBV4-2; J: TRBJ1-1; size: NA; CDR3: ASSHSFGGGTEAF
V: TRBV27; J: TRBJ1-2; size: NA; CDR3: ASSAGTTRGYT
V: TRBV4-1; J: TRBJ1-2; size: once; CDR3: ASSQVRSAGYT
V: TRBV30; J: TRBJ2-3; size: NA; CDR3: AWSRTSGNPDTQY
V: TRBV27; J: TRBJ2-1; size: NA; CDR3: ASSLISGRAYYNEQF
V: TRBV4-3; J: TRBJ1-2; size: NA; CDR3: ASSQEQVTYGYT
V: TRBV28; J: TRBJ1-3; size: NA; CDR3: ASPPSKGPNSGNTIY
V: TRBV19; J: TRBJ1-1; size: NA; CDR3: ASSISQGPVTEAF
V: TRBV6-5; J: TRBJ2-2; size: NA; CDR3: ASSYLGELF
V: TRBV29-1; J: TRBJ1-1; size: NA; CDR3: SDGLAGDTEAF
V: TRBV6-1; J: TRBJ1-3; size: NA; CDR3: ASSPREGSGNTIY
V: TRBV5-1; J: TRBJ2-7; size: NA; CDR3: ASSLGSGIIYEQY
V: TRBV5-6; J: TRBJ1-1; size: NA; CDR3: ASSYRMGGTEAF
V: TRBV5-1; J: TRBJ1-1; size: NA; CDR3: ASSYRDTEAF
V: TRBV14; J: TRBJ2-2; size: NA; CDR3: ASLKTGSRTGELF